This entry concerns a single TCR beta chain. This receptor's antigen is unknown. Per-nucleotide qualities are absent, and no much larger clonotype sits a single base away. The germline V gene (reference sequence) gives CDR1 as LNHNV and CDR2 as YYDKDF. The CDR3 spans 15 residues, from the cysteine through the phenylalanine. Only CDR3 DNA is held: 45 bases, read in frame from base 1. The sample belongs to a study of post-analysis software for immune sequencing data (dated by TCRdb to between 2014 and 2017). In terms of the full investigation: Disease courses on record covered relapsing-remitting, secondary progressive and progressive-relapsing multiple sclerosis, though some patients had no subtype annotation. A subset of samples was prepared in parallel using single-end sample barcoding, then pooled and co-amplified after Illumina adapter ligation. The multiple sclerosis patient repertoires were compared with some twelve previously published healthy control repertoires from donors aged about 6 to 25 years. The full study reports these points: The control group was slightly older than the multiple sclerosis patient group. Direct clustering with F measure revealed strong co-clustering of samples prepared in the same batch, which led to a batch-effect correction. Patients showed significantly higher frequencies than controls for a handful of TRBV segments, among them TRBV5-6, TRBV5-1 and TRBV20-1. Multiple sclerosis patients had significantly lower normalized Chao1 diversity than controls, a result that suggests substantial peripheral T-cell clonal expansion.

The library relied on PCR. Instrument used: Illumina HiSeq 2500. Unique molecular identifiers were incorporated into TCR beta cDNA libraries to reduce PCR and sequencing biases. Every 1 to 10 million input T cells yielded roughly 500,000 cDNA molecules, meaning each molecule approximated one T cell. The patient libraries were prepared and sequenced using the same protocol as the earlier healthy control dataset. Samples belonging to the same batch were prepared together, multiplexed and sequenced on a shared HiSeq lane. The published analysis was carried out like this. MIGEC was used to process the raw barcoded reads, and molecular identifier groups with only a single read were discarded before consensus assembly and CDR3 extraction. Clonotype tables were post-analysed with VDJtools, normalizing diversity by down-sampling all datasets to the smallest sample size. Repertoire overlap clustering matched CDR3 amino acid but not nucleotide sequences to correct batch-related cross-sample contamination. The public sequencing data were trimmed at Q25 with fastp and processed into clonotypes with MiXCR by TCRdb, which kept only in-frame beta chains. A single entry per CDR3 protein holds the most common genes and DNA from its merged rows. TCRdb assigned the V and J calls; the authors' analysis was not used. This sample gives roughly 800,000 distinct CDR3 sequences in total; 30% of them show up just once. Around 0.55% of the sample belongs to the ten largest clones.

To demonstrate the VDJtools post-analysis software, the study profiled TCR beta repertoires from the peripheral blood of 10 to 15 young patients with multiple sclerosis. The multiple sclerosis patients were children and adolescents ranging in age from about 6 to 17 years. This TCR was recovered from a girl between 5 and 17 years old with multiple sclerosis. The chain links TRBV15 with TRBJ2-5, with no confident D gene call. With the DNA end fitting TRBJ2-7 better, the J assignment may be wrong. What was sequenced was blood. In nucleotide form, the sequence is TGTGCCACCAGCAGAGATTTTCAAAACAGCTACGAGCAGTACTTC. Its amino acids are CATSRDFQNSYEQYF.